This T cell receptor beta chain originates from a study of tumor and adjacent non-tumor tissue in lung cancer. RNA was extracted from bulk tissue without any cell sorting. A modified ARM-PCR protocol with three rounds of nested PCR amplified TCRbeta. MiXCR, applied by TCRdb to the multiplex PCR reads, yields one record per CDR3 protein. The repertoire holds roughly 220,000 distinct CDR3 sequences, with 60% to 75% as singletons. Germline values: CDR1 SQVTM, CDR2 ANQGSEA. The V end was cut by 4 bases, the J end by 8 bases, with 11 bases between. The CDR3 sequence is 11 residues long. This clonotype was detected only once. This clone may be a read error of a much larger clone one base away.

Sample: lung tumor tissue. The clonotype originates from a man aged 55 to 70 with non-small cell lung cancer. The J gene is TRBJ1-1, the V gene TRBV29-1; unclear D gene. The CDR3 loop reads CSVGGTSEAFF. The CDR3 coding sequence is TGCAGCGTTGGTGGTACCTCCGAAGCTTTCTTT.